Sequencing of this T cell receptor (beta chain) was carried out in a study of blood T cell repertoires in COVID-19. Overall study context: Samples of COVID-19 (acute and convalescent) were obtained from the United States, Italy and Spain. PBMCs, B-cell-depleted T cells, or T cells were the source of the cDNA or gDNA that made up the material.

Per the germline V gene, CDR1 is MNHEY and CDR2 is SVGEGT. The length of the CDR3 is 16 residues. The germline V and J ends were trimmed by 2 bases and 0 bases, with 14 bases remaining between them. Donors in Cohort 3 who had recovered were those with two negative PCRs, healthcare professional clearance, or resolution of their symptoms. Per the study methods: Scientists estimated how many nucleated cells there were by amplifying reference gene primers. Only in-frame clones appear in the TCRdb table, and some are missing; sequencing was by immunoSEQ multiplex PCR. V, J and clone size are those of that table, while D and trimming were read from the DNA. The sample yields about 150,000 clones, more than 75% seen once. This clone was observed a few times.

The sequence derives from a woman in her forties or fifties who had recovered from COVID-19. The chain combines TRBV6-2 or TRBV6-3 with TRBJ2-7; perhaps TRBD1 as D (6 bases). The sample consisted of PBMCs or T cells enriched from blood (not recorded which). The CDR3 DNA reads TGTGCCAGCAGTTACAAAGGACAGTCCCCCTCCTACGAGCAGTACTTC. This translates into CASSYKGQSPSYEQYF.